Sample share makes the clone carrying this T cell receptor beta chain medium-sized (0.01 to 0.1%). As handled by the study authors: Estimated nucleated cell counts came from reference gene primer amplification. Generated by immunoSEQ multiplex PCR, the TCRdb table keeps only in-frame clones and is missing some. Clone size and V and J calls were adopted from that table, with D and trimming inferred from the DNA. The table records roughly 200,000 clones, roughly 83% of them present only once. Trimming stripped 0 bases from V and 5 bases from J, with 13 bases between. CDR1 MNHEY and CDR2 SVGAGI come from the germline V gene. This CDR3 region has 15 residues. These data originate in a study of blood T cell repertoires in COVID-19. Overall study: Samples of COVID-19 (acute and convalescent) were obtained from the United States, Italy and Spain.

The study drew participants aged about 18 to 95 years from 20 to 30 US areas. Allocation to cohorts depended on clinical history reported by the participants. This receptor was obtained from a man between 35 and 55 years old with acute COVID-19. The sequenced sample consisted of PBMCs or T cells enriched from blood (not recorded which). The rearrangement links TRBV6-5 to TRBJ1-2; D ambiguous. CDR3 protein: CASSYSITGEYGYTF. The CDR3 DNA is TGTGCCAGCAGTTACTCGATTACCGGGGAGTATGGCTACACCTTC.